Presented here are 10 T cell receptor beta chains from one specimen sequenced in a study of blood T cell repertoires in COVID-19. Assay: immunoSEQ multiplex PCR; the TCRdb copy retains only in-frame clones and omits some. This sample has around 140,000 clones, with 80% to 90% found just once. The specimen was peripheral blood. These receptor sequences come from a man in his sixties with active or convalescent COVID-19.

V gene TRBV6-5 combines with J gene TRBJ2-5; D gene unclear. Germline V lookup: CDR1 MNHEY, CDR2 SVGAGI. This CDR3 has 14 amino acids. The V end lost 6 bases, the J end lost 2 bases, and 13 bases lay between the germline ends. CDR3 region: CASRVDIRQETQYF. The CDR3 DNA follows: TGTGCCAGCAGAGTTGACATTCGACAAGAGACCCAGTACTTC.

This chain joins TRBV6-5 and TRBJ1-1, with D tentatively TRBD1 (5 bases). Trimming removed 0 bases from V and 7 bases from J, with 18 bases in between. This CDR3 is built from 16 residues. Germline CDR1 is MNHEY and CDR2 is SVGAGI. CDR3: CASSYSPSGILGEAFF. The CDR3 DNA sequence: TGTGCCAGCAGTTACTCACCGTCAGGGATATTGGGTGAAGCTTTCTTT.

This clone turned up a few times. The chain combines TRBV4-1 with TRBJ1-2, with TRBD1 as a possible D gene (6 bases). The CDR3 loop spans 13 amino acids. Germline V gene sequence: CDR1 MGHRA, CDR2 YSYEKL. Trimming removed 4 bases at V and 3 bases at J, with 9 bases between. Written as DNA, the CDR3 is TGCGCCAGCAGCCTCCGACAGGACTATGGCTACACCTTC. It translates to CASSLRQDYGYTF.

The chain is built from TRBV2 and TRBJ1-5; 10 bases are a match to TRBD1. The CDR3 has 15 residues. V lost 6 bases and J lost 4; bases outside the gene matches: 6. Germline lookup yields CDR1 SNHLY and CDR2 FYNNEI. Here the CDR3 reads CASRIDRGPNQPQHF. The DNA for the CDR3 is TGTGCCAGCAGAATTGACAGGGGGCCGAATCAGCCCCAGCATTTT. Using reference TRBV2 and TRBJ1-5 for the parts outside the CDR3, the full variable domain is EPEVTQTPSHQVTQMGQEVILRCVPISNHLYFYWYRQILGQKVEFLVSFYNNEISEKSEIFDDQFSVERPDGSNFTLKIRSTKLEDSAMYFCASRIDRGPNQPQHFGDGTRLSIL.

This clone was found once. The chain couples TRBV7-9 to TRBJ1-2; 7 bases are shared with TRBD1. Trimming removed 0 bases from V and 8 bases from J; junction bases left unmatched: 3. CDR1 and CDR2 from the germline V gene are SEHNR and FQNEAQ (reference sequence). This CDR3 is 13 amino acids long. The CDR3 DNA follows: TGTGCCAGCAGCTTAGCAGGGGGCAAAGGCTACACCTTC. Translated, it gives CASSLAGGKGYTF.

This chain uses TRBV13 with TRBJ2-1, with a weak D call TRBD1 (5 bases). This CDR3 comprises 14 residues. V was trimmed by 3 bases and J by 8 bases, leaving 14 bases between them. Germline CDR1 and CDR2: PRHDT and FYEKMQ (reference sequence). CDR3 DNA: TGTGCCAGCAGCTTGGCCAGGGCGACCGATGAGCAGTTCTTC. Protein: CASSLARATDEQFF.

The rearrangement uses TRBV27 and TRBJ2-7; the match to TRBD1 covers 8 bases. The CDR3 covers 15 residues. Germline assignment: CDR1 MNHEY and CDR2 SMNVEV (reference sequence). Germline trimming cut 3 bases from V and 1 base from J; bases unmatched to any gene: 5. The CDR3 spells CASSFGTGLSYEQYF. CDR3 coding DNA: TGTGCCAGCAGTTTCGGGACAGGATTATCCTACGAGCAGTACTTC.

The sample holds a few counts of this clone. The chain couples TRBV7-8 to TRBJ2-1, with a tentative D call TRBD2 (5 bases). The CDR3 runs to 16 residues. Trimming removed 0 bases from V and 8 bases from J, with 17 bases in between. Per germline, CDR1 SGHVS and CDR2 FQNEAQ. CDR3 nucleotide sequence: TGTGCCAGCAGCTTAGCGATCGGACTGCCCTCGGATGAGCAGTTCTTC. Translating gives CASSLAIGLPSDEQFF. Filled out from reference TRBV7-8 and TRBJ2-1, the complete variable domain reads GAGVSQSPRYKVAKRGQDVALRCDPISGHVSLFWYQQALGQGPEFLTYFQNEAQLDKSGLPSDRFFAERPEGSVSTLKIQRTQQEDSAVYLCASSLAIGLPSDEQFFGPGTRLTVL.

Only one count was recorded for this clone. V and J are TRBV14 and TRBJ2-1, with 7 bases aligning to TRBD2. The CDR3 consists of 16 residues. From germline, CDR1 is SGHDN and CDR2 FVKESK. The V gene end was trimmed by 3 bases and the J gene end by 0 bases; junction bases not matched to a gene: 5. The CDR3 region has the DNA TGTGCCAGCAGCCACTGGGGGGGGAGCTCCTACAATGAGCAGTTCTTC. It specifies CASSHWGGSSYNEQFF.

This clone was picked up one time. The chain joins TRBV4-1 to TRBJ2-3; D might be TRBD1 (5 bases). V was cut by 0 bases and J by 5 bases, with 6 bases left in between. Germline V lookup: CDR1 MGHRA, CDR2 YSYEKL. The CDR3 has 13 residues. This chain's CDR3 is CASSQEQGDTQYF. CDR3 sequence (DNA): TGCGCCAGCAGCCAAGAGCAGGGAGATACGCAGTATTTT.